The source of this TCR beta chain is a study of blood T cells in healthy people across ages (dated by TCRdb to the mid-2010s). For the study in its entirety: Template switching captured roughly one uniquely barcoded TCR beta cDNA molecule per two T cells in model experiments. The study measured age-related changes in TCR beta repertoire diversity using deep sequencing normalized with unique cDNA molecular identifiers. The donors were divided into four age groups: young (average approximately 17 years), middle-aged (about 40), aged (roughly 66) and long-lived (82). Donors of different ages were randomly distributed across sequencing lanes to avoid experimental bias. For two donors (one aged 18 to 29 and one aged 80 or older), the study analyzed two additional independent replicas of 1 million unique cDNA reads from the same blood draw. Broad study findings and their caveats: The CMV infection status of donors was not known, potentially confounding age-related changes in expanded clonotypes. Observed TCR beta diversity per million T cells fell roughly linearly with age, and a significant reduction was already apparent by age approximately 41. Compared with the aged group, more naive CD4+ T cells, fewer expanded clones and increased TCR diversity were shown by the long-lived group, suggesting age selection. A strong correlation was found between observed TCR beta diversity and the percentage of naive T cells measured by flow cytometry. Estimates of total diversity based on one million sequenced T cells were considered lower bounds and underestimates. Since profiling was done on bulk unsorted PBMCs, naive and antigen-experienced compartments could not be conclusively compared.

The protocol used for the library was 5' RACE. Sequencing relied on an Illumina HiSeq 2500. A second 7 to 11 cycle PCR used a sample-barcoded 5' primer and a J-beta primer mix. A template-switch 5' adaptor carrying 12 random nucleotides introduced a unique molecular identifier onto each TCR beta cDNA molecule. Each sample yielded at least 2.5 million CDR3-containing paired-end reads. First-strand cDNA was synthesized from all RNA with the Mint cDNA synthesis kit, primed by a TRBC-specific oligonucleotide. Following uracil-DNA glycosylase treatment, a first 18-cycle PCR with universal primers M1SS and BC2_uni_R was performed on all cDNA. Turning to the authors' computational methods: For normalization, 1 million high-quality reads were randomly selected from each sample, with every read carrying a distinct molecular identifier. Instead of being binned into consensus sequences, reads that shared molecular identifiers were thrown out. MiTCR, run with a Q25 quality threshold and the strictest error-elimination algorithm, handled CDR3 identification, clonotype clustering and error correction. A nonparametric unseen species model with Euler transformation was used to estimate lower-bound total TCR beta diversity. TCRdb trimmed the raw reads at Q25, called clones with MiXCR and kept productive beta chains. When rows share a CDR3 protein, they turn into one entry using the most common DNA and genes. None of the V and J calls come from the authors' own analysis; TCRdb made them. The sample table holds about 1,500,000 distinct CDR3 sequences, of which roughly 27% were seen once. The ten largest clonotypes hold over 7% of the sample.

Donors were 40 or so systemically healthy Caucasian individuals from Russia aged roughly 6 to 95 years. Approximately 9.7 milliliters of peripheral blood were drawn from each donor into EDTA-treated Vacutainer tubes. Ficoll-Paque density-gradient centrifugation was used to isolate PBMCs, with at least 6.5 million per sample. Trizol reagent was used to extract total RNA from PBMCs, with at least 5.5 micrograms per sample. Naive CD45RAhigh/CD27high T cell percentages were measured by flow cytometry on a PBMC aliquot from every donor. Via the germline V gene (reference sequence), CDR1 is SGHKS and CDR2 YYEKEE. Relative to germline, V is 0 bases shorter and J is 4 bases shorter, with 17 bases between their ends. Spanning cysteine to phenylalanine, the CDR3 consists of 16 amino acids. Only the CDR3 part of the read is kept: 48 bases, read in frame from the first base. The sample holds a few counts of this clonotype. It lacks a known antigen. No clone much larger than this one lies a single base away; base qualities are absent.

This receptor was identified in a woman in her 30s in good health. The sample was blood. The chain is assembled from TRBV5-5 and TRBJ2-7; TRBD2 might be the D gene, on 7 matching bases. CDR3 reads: CASSLAWSGGVYEQYF. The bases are TGTGCCAGCAGCTTGGCTTGGTCGGGGGGCGTATACGAGCAGTACTTC.